Ten or more counts support the clone carrying this T cell receptor beta chain. Its antigen is unidentified. TCRdb reprocessed the reads with MiXCR, giving one entry per CDR3 protein. The repertoire consists of around 280,000 distinct CDR3 sequences, with approximately 15% occurring once and the leading ten covering 8.5% to 10%. The sample originates from a study of T cell repertoires in cytomegalovirus infection. Germline V gene sequence: CDR1 SGHTA, CDR2 FQGNSA. The CDR3 is 15 amino acids. With 9 bases clipped from V and 8 bases from J, the junction kept 18 bases outside the gene matches. Points from the study as a whole: Identification of carriers of CMV plus the relevant HLA was achieved through cumulative public TCR beta family frequency. CMV-specific TCR beta clonotypes restricted by HLA-C dominated the ex vivo response.

The V and J genes are TRBV7-2 and TRBJ1-2, with TRBD1 matching over 7 bases. The sequence came from a human donor in good health (CMV status not recorded). Some clones in this sample may be carry-over from other donors' samples. Material for sequencing was PBMCs. The CDR3 sequence: CASSRDSFSLWGYTF. The CDR3 nucleotides are TGTGCCAGTTCCCGGGACAGCTTCAGCCTGTGGGGCTACACCTTC.